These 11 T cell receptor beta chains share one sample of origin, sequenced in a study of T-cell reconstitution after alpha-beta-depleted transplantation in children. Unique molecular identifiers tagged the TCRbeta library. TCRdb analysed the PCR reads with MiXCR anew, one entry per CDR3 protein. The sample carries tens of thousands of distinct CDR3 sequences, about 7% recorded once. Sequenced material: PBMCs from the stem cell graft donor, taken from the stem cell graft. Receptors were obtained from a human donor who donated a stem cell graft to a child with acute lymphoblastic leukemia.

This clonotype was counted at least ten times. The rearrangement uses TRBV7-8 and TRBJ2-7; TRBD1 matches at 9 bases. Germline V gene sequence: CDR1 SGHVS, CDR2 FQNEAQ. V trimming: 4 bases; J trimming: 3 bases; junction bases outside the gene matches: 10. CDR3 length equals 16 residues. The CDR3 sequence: CASSSKGGQGIYEQYF. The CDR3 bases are TGTGCCAGCAGCTCCAAAGGGGGACAGGGTATCTACGAGCAGTACTTC.

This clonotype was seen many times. CDR3 sequence (DNA): TGCGCCAGCAGCTTATCTCGGACGGACGAGCAGTACTTC. It encodes CASSLSRTDEQYF. The chain couples TRBV5-1 to TRBJ2-7; unclear D gene. The CDR3 contains 13 residues. The germline CDR1 and CDR2 sequences are SGHRS and YFSETQ. V lost 2 bases and J 5 bases, leaving 11 bases between the germline ends.

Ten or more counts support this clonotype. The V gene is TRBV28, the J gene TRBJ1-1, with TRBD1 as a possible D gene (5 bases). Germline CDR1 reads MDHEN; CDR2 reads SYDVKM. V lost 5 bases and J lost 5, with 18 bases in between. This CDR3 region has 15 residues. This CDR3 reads CASSPTRVRGTEAFF. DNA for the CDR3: TGTGCCAGCAGTCCGACCCGGGTCCGGGGGACTGAAGCTTTCTTT.

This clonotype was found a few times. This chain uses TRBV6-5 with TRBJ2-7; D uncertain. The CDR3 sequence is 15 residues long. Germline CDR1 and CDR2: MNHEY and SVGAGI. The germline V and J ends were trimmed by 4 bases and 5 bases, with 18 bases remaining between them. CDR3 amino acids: CASSSARQVANEQYF. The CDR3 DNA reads TGTGCCAGCAGTTCCGCCCGCCAGGTCGCTAACGAGCAGTACTTC.

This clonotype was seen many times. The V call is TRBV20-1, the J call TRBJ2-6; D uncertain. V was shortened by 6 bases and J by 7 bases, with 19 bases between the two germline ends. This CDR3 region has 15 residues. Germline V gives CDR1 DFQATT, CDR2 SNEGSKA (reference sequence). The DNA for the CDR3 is TGCAGTGCCACCCGACCAGGAAGCGTTGCCAACGTCCTGACTTTC. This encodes CSATRPGSVANVLTF.

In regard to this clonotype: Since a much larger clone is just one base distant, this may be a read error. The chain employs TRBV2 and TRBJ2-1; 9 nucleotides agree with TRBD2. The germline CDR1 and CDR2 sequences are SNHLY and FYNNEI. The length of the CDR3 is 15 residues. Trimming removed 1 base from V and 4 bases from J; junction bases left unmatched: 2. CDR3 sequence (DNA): TGTGCCAGCAGTGAAGGACTAGCGGCTTACAATGAGCAGTTCTTC. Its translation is CASSEGLAAYNEQFF.

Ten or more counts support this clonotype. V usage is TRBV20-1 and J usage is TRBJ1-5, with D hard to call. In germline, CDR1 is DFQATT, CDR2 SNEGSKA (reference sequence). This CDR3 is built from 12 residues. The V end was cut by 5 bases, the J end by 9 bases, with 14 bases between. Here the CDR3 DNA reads TGCAGTGCTCATGACCGCGGTCTGCCCCAGCATTTT. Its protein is CSAHDRGLPQHF.

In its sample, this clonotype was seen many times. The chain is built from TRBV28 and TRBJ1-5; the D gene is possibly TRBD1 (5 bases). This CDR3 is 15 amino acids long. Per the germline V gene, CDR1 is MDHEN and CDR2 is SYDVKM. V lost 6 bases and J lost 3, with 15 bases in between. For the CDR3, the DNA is TGTGCCAGCAGCTCTTCCGGGGCTTACAATCAGCCCCAGCATTTT. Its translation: CASSSSGAYNQPQHF.

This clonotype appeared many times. The CDR3 spells CASSQGAARRFF. CDR3 nucleotides: TGTGCCAGCAGCCAAGGGGCGGCCCGCAGGTTCTTC. The chain couples TRBV3-1 to TRBJ2-1; no clear D gene. V was pared by 1 base and J by 15 bases, with 13 bases between. Germline V gene lookup returns CDR1 LGHDT and CDR2 YNNKEL (reference sequence). The CDR3 totals 12 residues.

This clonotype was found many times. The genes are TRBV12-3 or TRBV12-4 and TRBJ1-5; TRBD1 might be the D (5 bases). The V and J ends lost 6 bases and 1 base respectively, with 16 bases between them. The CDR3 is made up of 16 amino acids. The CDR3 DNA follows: TGTGCCAGCAGCCCCTCCGGGACTAACAGCAATCAGCCCCAGCATTTT. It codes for CASSPSGTNSNQPQHF.

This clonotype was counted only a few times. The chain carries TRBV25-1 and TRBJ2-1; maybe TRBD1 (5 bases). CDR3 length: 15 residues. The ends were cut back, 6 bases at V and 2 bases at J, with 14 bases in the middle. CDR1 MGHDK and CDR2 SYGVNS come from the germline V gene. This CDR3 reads CASSPSGNPYNEQFF. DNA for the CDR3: TGTGCCAGCAGCCCTTCAGGGAACCCCTACAATGAGCAGTTCTTC.